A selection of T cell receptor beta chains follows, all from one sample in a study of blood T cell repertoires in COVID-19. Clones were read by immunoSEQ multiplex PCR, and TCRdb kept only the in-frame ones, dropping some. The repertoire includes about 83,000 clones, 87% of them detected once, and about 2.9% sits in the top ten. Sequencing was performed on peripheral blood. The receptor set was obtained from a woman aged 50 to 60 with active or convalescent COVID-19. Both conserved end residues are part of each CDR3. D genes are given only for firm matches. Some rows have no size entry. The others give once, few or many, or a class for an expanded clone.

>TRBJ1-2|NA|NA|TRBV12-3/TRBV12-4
CASSFGRGGYTF
TGTGCCAGCAGTTTCGGGCGGGGCGGCTACACCTTC
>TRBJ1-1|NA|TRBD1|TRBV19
CATTGGAEAFF
TGTGCCACAACAGGGGGGGCTGAAGCTTTCTTT
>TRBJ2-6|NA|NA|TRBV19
CASSTSVPSSSGANVLTF
TGTGCCAGTAGTACCAGTGTCCCGTCTTCCTCTGGGGCCAACGTCCTGACTTTC
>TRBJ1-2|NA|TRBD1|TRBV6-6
CASSYSGQGAQGYTF
TGTGCCAGCAGTTACTCCGGACAGGGGGCGCAAGGCTACACCTTC
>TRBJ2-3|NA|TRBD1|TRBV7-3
CASSPQQGMGTTDTQYF
TGTGCCAGCAGCCCCCAACAGGGGATGGGAACCACAGATACGCAGTATTTT
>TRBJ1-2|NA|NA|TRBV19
CASRPTDPYGYTF
TGTGCCAGTAGGCCGACAGACCCTTATGGCTACACCTTC
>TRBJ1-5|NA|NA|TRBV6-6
CASTLAGGYSNQPQHF
TGTGCCAGCACCCTGGCGGGCGGCTATAGCAATCAGCCCCAGCATTTT
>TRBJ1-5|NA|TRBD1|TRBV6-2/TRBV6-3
CASSSPVGTGLGNQPQHF
TGTGCCAGCAGTTCCCCTGTGGGGACAGGGCTTGGCAATCAGCCCCAGCATTTT
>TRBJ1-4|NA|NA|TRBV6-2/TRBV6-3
CASSYIPTGLKEKLFF
TGTGCCAGCAGTTACATCCCCACAGGGTTGAAAGAAAAACTGTTTTTT
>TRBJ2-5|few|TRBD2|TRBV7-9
CASSGLAGRETQYF
TGTGCCAGCAGCGGACTAGCGGGGAGGGAGACCCAGTACTTC
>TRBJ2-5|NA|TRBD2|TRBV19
CASSATSAETQYF
TGTGCCAGTAGTGCGACTAGCGCAGAGACCCAGTACTTC
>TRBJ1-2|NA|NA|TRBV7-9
CASSLAAARRSYGYTF
TGTGCCAGCAGCTTAGCCGCGGCACGAAGGAGCTATGGCTACACCTTC
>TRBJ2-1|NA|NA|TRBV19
CASTGRRGTNEQFF
TGTGCCAGTACGGGGAGACGAGGTACAAATGAGCAGTTCTTC
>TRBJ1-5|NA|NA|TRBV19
CASRWRGTQPQHF
TGTGCCAGTAGGTGGAGGGGCACTCAGCCCCAGCATTTT
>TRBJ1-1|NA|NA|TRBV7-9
CASSLAGEGFVRNTEAFF
TGTGCCAGCAGCTTAGCGGGGGAGGGTTTTGTCAGGAACACTGAAGCTTTCTTT
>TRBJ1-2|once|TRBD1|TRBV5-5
CASGPLGGDYGYTF
TGTGCCAGCGGACCCTTAGGGGGCGACTATGGCTACACCTTC
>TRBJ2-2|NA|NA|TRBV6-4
CASSAGEADTGELFF
TGTGCCAGCAGTGCCGGCGAGGCGGACACCGGGGAGCTGTTTTTT
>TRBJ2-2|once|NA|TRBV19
CASRYTGSGELFF
TGTGCCAGTAGATACACAGGGTCCGGGGAGCTGTTTTTT
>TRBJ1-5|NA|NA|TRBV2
CASSETLDSGTNQPQHF
TGTGCCAGCAGTGAAACCCTCGACAGCGGGACGAATCAGCCCCAGCATTTT
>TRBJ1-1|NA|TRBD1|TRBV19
CASSIAGGGEAFF
TGTGCCAGTAGTATAGCAGGGGGCGGAGAAGCTTTCTTT
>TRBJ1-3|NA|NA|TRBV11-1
CASSLATGDGVSGNTIYF
TGTGCCAGCAGCTTAGCAACGGGGGACGGCGTCTCTGGAAACACCATATATTTT
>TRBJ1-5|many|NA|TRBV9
CASSVDWNQPQHF
TGTGCCAGCAGCGTTGACTGGAATCAGCCCCAGCATTTT
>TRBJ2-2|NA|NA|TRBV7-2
CASSPSGRNTGELFF
TGTGCCAGCAGCCCCTCGGGGAGGAACACCGGGGAGCTGTTTTTT
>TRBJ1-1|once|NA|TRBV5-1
CASSLGQVYTEAFF
TGCGCCAGCAGCTTGGGACAGGTGTACACTGAAGCTTTCTTT
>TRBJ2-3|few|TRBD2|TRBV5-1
CASSLTSGGAGDTQYF
TGCGCCAGCAGCCTAACTAGCGGGGGGGCCGGAGATACGCAGTATTTT
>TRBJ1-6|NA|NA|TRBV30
CAWRMAASSYNSPLHF
TGTGCCTGGAGGATGGCGGCGAGCTCCTATAATTCACCCCTCCACTTT
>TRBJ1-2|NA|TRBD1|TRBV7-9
CASSPQGQGAHGYTF
TGTGCCAGCAGCCCCCAGGGACAGGGGGCTCATGGCTACACCTTC
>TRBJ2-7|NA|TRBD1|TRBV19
CASSHSTGQGLLEQYF
TGTGCCAGTAGTCACTCAACGGGACAGGGTCTCCTGGAGCAGTACTTC
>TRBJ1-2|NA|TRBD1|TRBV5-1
CASSHTGTGDDGYTF
TGCGCCAGCAGTCACACCGGGACAGGGGACGATGGCTACACCTTC
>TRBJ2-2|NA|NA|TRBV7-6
CASSPRVIGELFF
TGTGCCAGCAGCCCGCGGGTAATCGGGGAGCTGTTTTTT
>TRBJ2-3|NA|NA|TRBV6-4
CASSDSAQYTQYF
TGTGCCAGCAGTGACTCAGCCCAATATACGCAGTATTTT